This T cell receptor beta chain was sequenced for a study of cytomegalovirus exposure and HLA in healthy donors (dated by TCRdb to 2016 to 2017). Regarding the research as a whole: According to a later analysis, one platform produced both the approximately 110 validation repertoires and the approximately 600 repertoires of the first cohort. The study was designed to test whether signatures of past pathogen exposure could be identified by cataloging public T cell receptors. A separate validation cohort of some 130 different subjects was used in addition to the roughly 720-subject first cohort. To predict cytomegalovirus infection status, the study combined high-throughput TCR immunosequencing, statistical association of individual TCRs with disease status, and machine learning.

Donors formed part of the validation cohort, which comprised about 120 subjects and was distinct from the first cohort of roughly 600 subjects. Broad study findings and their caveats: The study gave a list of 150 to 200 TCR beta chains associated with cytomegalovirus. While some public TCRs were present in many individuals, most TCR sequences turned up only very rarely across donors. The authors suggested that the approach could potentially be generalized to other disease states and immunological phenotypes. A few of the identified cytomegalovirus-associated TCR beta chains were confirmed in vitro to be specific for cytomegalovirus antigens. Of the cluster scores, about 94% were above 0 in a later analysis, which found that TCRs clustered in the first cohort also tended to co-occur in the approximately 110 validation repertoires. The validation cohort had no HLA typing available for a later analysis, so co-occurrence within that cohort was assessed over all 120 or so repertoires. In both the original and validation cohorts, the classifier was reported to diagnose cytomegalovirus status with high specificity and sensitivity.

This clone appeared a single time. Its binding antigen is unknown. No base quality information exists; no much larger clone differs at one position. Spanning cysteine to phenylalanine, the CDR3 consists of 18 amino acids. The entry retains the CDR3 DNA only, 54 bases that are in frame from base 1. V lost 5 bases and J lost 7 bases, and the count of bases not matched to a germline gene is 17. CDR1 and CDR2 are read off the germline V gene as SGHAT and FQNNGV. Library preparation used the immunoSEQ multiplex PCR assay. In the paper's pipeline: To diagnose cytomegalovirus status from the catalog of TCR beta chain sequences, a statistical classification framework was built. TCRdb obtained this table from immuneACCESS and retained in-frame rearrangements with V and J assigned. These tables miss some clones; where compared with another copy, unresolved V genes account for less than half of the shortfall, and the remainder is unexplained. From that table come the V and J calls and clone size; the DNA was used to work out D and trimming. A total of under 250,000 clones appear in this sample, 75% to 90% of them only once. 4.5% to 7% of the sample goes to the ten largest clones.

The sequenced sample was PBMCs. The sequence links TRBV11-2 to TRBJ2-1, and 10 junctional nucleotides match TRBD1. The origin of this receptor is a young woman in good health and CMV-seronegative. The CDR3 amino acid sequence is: CASSQFTRQGAFGNEQFF. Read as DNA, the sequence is TGTGCCAGCAGCCAATTCACCCGACAGGGGGCTTTTGGAAATGAGCAGTTCTTC.